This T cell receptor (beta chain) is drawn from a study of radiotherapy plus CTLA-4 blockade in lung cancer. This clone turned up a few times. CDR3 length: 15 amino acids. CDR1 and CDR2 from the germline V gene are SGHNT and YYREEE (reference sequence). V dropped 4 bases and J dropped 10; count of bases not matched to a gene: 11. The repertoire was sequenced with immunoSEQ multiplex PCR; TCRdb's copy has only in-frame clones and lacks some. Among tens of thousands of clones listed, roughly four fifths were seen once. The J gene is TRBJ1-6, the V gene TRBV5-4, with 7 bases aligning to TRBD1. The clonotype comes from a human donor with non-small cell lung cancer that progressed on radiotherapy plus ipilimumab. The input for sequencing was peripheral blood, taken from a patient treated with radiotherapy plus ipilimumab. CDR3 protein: CASSPATGLLSPLHF. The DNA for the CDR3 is TGTGCCAGCAGCCCGGCGACAGGGCTTTTGTCACCCCTCCACTTT.